These 5 T cell receptor beta chains were all obtained from the same sample, sequenced in a study of T cells in Graves' hyperthyroidism and ophthalmopathy. From RNA transcripts, TCR beta CDR3 regions were amplified. The HTBI primer set was used in a first-round RT-PCR of the TCR CDR3. MiXCR, applied by TCRdb to the multiplex PCR reads, yields one record per CDR3 protein. The data contain some 300,000 distinct CDR3 sequences, roughly 19% of them singletons. Sequencing was performed on blood. All receptors derive from a man aged 45-60 years with Graves' ophthalmopathy.

The J gene is TRBJ2-5, the V gene TRBV3-1; the match to TRBD2 covers 14 bases. Germline V lookup: CDR1 LGHDT, CDR2 YNNKEL (reference sequence). The V and J ends lost 3 bases and 7 bases, in that order; junction bases with no gene match: 10. This CDR3 region has 17 residues. The CDR3 sequence is CASSQTSGRGGMWTQYF. The CDR3 bases are TGTGCCAGCAGCCAGACTAGCGGGAGGGGGGGGATGTGGACCCAGTACTTC.

This clonotype was seen repeatedly, ten times or more. This chain connects TRBV7-8 to TRBJ1-5, with a possible D match to TRBD1 (6 bases). V lost 5 bases to trimming and J lost 0 bases, with 17 bases between them. Germline assignment: CDR1 SGHVS and CDR2 FQNEAQ. CDR3 length: 17 residues. The DNA of the CDR3 is TGTGCCAGCAGCCCGGGGGGGACATCTAATAGCAATCAGCCCCAGCATTTT. Its translation: CASSPGGTSNSNQPQHF.

The chain employs TRBV28 and TRBJ2-2, with 8 bases fitting TRBD1. The CDR3 sequence is 15 residues long. V was pared by 6 bases and J by 8 bases, with 11 bases of the junction left unmatched. Germline lookup yields CDR1 MDHEN and CDR2 SYDVKM. CDR3 sequence reads: CASSGQGAGGGELFF. CDR3 sequence (DNA): TGTGCCAGCAGCGGACAGGGTGCTGGAGGAGGGGAGCTGTTTTTT. Together with reference TRBV28 and TRBJ2-2, the CDR3 gives the full variable domain: DVKVTQSSRYLVKRTGEKVFLECVQDMDHENMFWYRQDPGLGLRLIYFSYDVKMKEKGDIPEGYSVSREKKERFSLILESASTNQTSMYLCASSGQGAGGGELFFGEGSRLTVL.

A word on this clonotype: This may be a read error: a much more frequent sequence differs by one nucleotide. The V and J genes are TRBV4-1 and TRBJ2-1, with TRBD1 as a possible D gene (6 bases). V lost 10 bases to trimming and J lost 5 bases, with 15 bases between them. The CDR3 has 13 residues. The germline V gene encodes CDR1 MGHRA and CDR2 YSYEKL. The CDR3 is CATSGTRDNEQFF. As DNA, the CDR3 is TGCGCCACATCCGGGACAAGGGACAATGAGCAGTTCTTC.

This clonotype occurred many times. The J gene is TRBJ2-7, the V gene TRBV20-1; D is perhaps TRBD1 or TRBD2 (5 bases each). Germline V CDR1 and CDR2: DFQATT, SNEGSKA (reference sequence). This CDR3 has 14 residues. The ends were cut back, 1 base at V and 4 bases at J, with 14 bases in the middle. The CDR3 DNA reads as TGCAGTGCTAGAGGTGGCAGGGAGATATACGAGCAGTACTTC. Translating it yields CSARGGREIYEQYF.